Listed below are T cell receptor beta chains from one sample, sequenced in a study of T cell repertoires in cytomegalovirus infection. TCRdb ran MiXCR on the reads and lists one entry per CDR3 protein. The repertoire holds 150,000 to 200,000 distinct CDR3 sequences, with roughly 15% as singletons. What was sequenced was CD8+ T cells from PBMCs. These receptor sequences come from a human donor in good health (CMV status not recorded). Some clones in this sample may be carry-over from other donors' samples. Both conserved end residues are part of each CDR3. Each record gives: D gene, clone size, J gene, V gene, CDR3 DNA, CDR3 protein. A D gene is named only where the DNA matches it firmly. Clone size appears in some rows only: once, few, many, or a class for an expanded clone.

TRBD1 . TRBJ1-1 TRBV4-2 TGTGCCAGCAGCCTCTTCGGCGGGAGGACAGGGGGCACTGAAGCTTTCTTT CASSLFGGRTGGTEAFF
. few TRBJ2-7 TRBV19 TGTGCCAGTAGTATAAGCGGTGGTGGGCTCTACGAGCAGTACTTC CASSISGGGLYEQYF
TRBD1 . TRBJ2-1 TRBV12-3/TRBV12-4 TGTGCCAGCAGGGATTCGGACAGGGACAATGAGCAGTTCTTC CASRDSDRDNEQFF
TRBD1 . TRBJ2-7 TRBV13 TGTGCCAGCAGCTTAGTGGGACAGCAGAACGAGCAGTACTTC CASSLVGQQNEQYF
TRBD1 few TRBJ2-3 TRBV7-8 TGTGCCAGCAGCTTCGACCGGGACAGGGGAGTTGGAGATACGCAGTATTTT CASSFDRDRGVGDTQYF
. few TRBJ2-5 TRBV15 TGTGCCACCAACGAGGTCCTGAGGGAGACCCAGTACTTC CATNEVLRETQYF
TRBD1 . TRBJ2-7 TRBV6-2/TRBV6-3 TGTGACAGCAGTCCCCCAGGGGGCTCCTACGAGCAGTACTTC CDSSPPGGSYEQYF
. few TRBJ1-1 TRBV10-3 TGTGCCATCAGTGATGGGGGTGGGAACACTGAAGCTTTCTTT CAISDGGGNTEAFF
. . TRBJ1-1 TRBV20-1 TGCAGTGCTAGGGCCCGGGGGGAGACTGAAGCTTTCTTT CSARARGETEAFF
. few TRBJ2-1 TRBV24-1 TGTGCCACCAGTGATCATGACACGAGCTCCTACAATGAGCAGTTCTTC CATSDHDTSSYNEQFF
. many TRBJ1-5 TRBV11-2 TGTGCCAGCAGCTTAGGGGGGGGCAATCAGCCCCAGCATTTT CASSLGGGNQPQHF
. few TRBJ2-1 TRBV7-9 TGTGCCAGCAGCTTAGATGAGGTAGCGCTAAATGAGCAGTTCTTC CASSLDEVALNEQFF
TRBD1 . TRBJ2-7 TRBV19 TGTGCCAGTAGTGATGGGACAGGTTCCTACGAGCAGTACTTC CASSDGTGSYEQYF
TRBD1 . TRBJ1-2 TRBV7-2 TGTGCCAGCAGCTTTCCCGGACAGGGGGTACTTGATTATGGCTACACCTTC CASSFPGQGVLDYGYTF
. . TRBJ2-1 TRBV4-3 TGCGCCAGCAGCCAAGATATTGACAATGAGCAGTTCTTC CASSQDIDNEQFF
. . TRBJ1-4 TRBV7-3 TGTGCCAGCAGCCACGGGGAAAAACTGTTTTTT CASSHGEKLFF
TRBD1 . TRBJ2-5 TRBV29-1 TGCAGCATTCTCGACAGGGGCGGCGAGACCCAGTACTTC CSILDRGGETQYF
. few TRBJ2-5 TRBV29-1 TGCAGCGTTGACAGCCTCCAAGAGACCCAGTACTTC CSVDSLQETQYF
TRBD1 . TRBJ2-1 TRBV15 TGTGCCACCAGCGGACCCAGGCCGGGACAGGGGACAGTAAATGAGCAGTTCTTC CATSGPRPGQGTVNEQFF
TRBD1 many TRBJ2-7 TRBV7-2 TGTGCCAGCAGCCCGACAGGGGGCTCCTACGAGCAGTACTTC CASSPTGGSYEQYF
. . TRBJ1-1 TRBV2 TGTGCCAGCAGTGGGGCAAGGAACACTGAAGCTTTCTTT CASSGARNTEAFF
. many TRBJ2-3 TRBV7-8 TGTGCCAGCAGCTCCCAGGGGGGGTTGGGTGGTACGCAGTATTTT CASSSQGGLGGTQYF
. few TRBJ2-2 TRBV6-2/TRBV6-3 TGTGCCAGCAGTCCCTACGGGGGGGAGCTGTTTTTT CASSPYGGELFF
. . TRBJ2-3 TRBV11-1 TGTGCCAGCAGCCCCGAGCGGGCCCCTCAAGATACGCAGTATTTT CASSPERAPQDTQYF
TRBD1 few TRBJ2-6 TRBV12-3/TRBV12-4 TGTGCCAGCAGCGGGGACAGCATAGACTCTGGGGCCAACGTCCTGACTTTC CASSGDSIDSGANVLTF
. . TRBJ2-3 TRBV6-2/TRBV6-3 TGTGCCAGCAGTTACTCGATCATAGCTGATACGCAGTATTTT CASSYSIIADTQYF
. . TRBJ1-1 TRBV12-3/TRBV12-4 TGTGCCAGCAGTTCAAACCCTGATCAGGTGGGCACTGAAGCTTTCTTT CASSSNPDQVGTEAFF
. few TRBJ2-5 TRBV7-2 TGTGCCAGCAGCTTAGCTCCGGGGTACGAGACCCAGTACTTC CASSLAPGYETQYF
. few TRBJ2-5 TRBV28 TGTGCCAGCAGTCCTACAGGGAGGGAGACCCAGTACTTC CASSPTGRETQYF
TRBD1 few TRBJ2-7 TRBV7-9 TGTGCCAGCAGCCGACCCGACAGGGGGCGGCTCGAGCAGTACTTC CASSRPDRGRLEQYF
TRBD1 . TRBJ2-5 TRBV7-9 TGTGCCAGCAGCCCAACTACAGGGGGCGTTGGAGAGACCCAGTACTTC CASSPTTGGVGETQYF
. . TRBJ1-1 TRBV5-6 TGTGCCAGCAGCTATCCAAATGAAAACACTGAAGCTTTCTTT CASSYPNENTEAFF
. many TRBJ2-5 TRBV7-2 TGTGCCAGCAGCTTAGCGCTGGGGGGGCGGGAGACCCAGTACTTC CASSLALGGRETQYF
TRBD1 many TRBJ2-7 TRBV19 TGTGCCAGTAGTTCGGGACAGGGAACCTACGAGCAGTACTTC CASSSGQGTYEQYF
. . TRBJ1-2 TRBV11-2 TGTGCCGGGGACCGCGGGAAATTCTATGGCTACACCTTC CAGDRGKFYGYTF
TRBD1 . TRBJ2-7 TRBV7-2 TGTGCCAGCAGCAACCGGGACAGCTCCTACGAGCAGTACTTC CASSNRDSSYEQYF
. few TRBJ2-7 TRBV4-3 TGCGCCAGCAGCCAAGAAATGGGGTTGAGGGAGCAGTACTTC CASSQEMGLREQYF
TRBD1 . TRBJ1-5 TRBV7-8 TGTGCCAGCAGCACCCTGGGACAGGGGAAAAAGGAGCCCCAGCATTTT CASSTLGQGKKEPQHF
TRBD2 few TRBJ2-5 TRBV6-5 TGTGCCAGCAGTTATCGCGGGAGGGAAGAGACCCAGTACTTC CASSYRGREETQYF
TRBD1 many TRBJ2-4 TRBV7-2 TGTGCCAGCAGCTCTGACAGGGGGTACATTCAGTACTTC CASSSDRGYIQYF
. . TRBJ1-1 TRBV7-9 TGTGCCAGCAGCGACAGCAGGTTGGACTTGGCTGAAGCTTTCTTT CASSDSRLDLAEAFF
. few TRBJ1-4 TRBV11-2 TGTGCCAGCAGCTTAGACACAACTAATGAAAAACTGTTTTTT CASSLDTTNEKLFF
. . TRBJ2-1 TRBV27 TGTGCCAGCAGTTTTGTCTTCCCGAGCTCCTACAATGAGCAGTTCTTC CASSFVFPSSYNEQFF
. . TRBJ2-2 TRBV7-2 TGTGCCAGCAGCGTTACAGGAAACACCGGGGAGCTGTTTTTT CASSVTGNTGELFF
. few TRBJ2-3 TRBV7-2 TGTGCCAGAAGCTTAACGGCCGGGGATACGCAGTATTTT CARSLTAGDTQYF
. . TRBJ2-7 TRBV7-8 TGTGCCAGCAGCTTAGGAACCACACTTACTAGCTCCTACGAGCAGTACTTC CASSLGTTLTSSYEQYF
. . TRBJ1-2 TRBV6-8 TGTGCCAGCAGTTACTCGACAGATAACTATGGCTACACCTTC CASSYSTDNYGYTF
. . TRBJ2-1 TRBV28 TGTGCCAGCAGTTTGTACGGCGTCGAGGATTACAATGAGCAGTTCTTC CASSLYGVEDYNEQFF
. few TRBJ2-2 TRBV7-8 TGTGCCAGCAGCTTAGTTAGGACAGACAACACCGGGGAGCTGTTTTTT CASSLVRTDNTGELFF
. . TRBJ2-1 TRBV6-5 TGTGCCAGCAGTTCTGTATACAGGGGACTGCTAAGCAATGAGCAGTTCTTC CASSSVYRGLLSNEQFF
. few TRBJ1-2 TRBV10-3 TGTGCCATCAACACGGGGGGGGCCCGGGCCTATGGCTACACCTTC CAINTGGARAYGYTF